These 28 T cell receptor beta chains were sequenced from one sample in a study of T cells in Graves' hyperthyroidism and ophthalmopathy. Using RNA transcripts as the source, TCR beta CDR3 regions were amplified. TCR CDR3 regions were first amplified by RT-PCR with HTBI primers. One entry per CDR3 protein, called by TCRdb with MiXCR from the multiplex PCR reads. The profile shows around 540,000 distinct CDR3 sequences, approximately 16% of them singletons. The sample consisted of blood. The source is a woman in her twenties or thirties with Graves' ophthalmopathy.

The chain is built from TRBV12-3 or TRBV12-4 and TRBJ2-6; possible D gene TRBD1, 7 bases. This CDR3 has 20 amino acids. V lost 3 bases, J lost 0 bases, and 21 bases lay in between. The CDR3 nucleotides are TGTGCCAGCAGTTTTGCCCTGCGGGCAGGGGGGAACTCTGGGGCCAACGTCCTGACTTTC. Its translation: CASSFALRAGGNSGANVLTF.

The genes are TRBV7-9 and TRBJ2-7; TRBD1 or TRBD2 may be the D gene (6 bases each). Germline CDR1 reads SEHNR; CDR2 reads FQNEAQ (reference sequence). The CDR3 spans 15 residues. Trimming cost V 5 bases and J 0 bases, with 14 bases left between them. The CDR3 is CASSPGAGLSYEQYF. The DNA for the CDR3 is TGTGCCAGCAGCCCAGGGGCGGGGCTCTCCTACGAGCAGTACTTC.

The genes are TRBV30 and TRBJ1-1; TRBD1 is a possible D gene (6 bases). V gave up 5 bases and J gave up 4 bases, with 23 bases separating them. The CDR3 covers 16 residues. Germline V gene sequence: CDR1 GTSNPN, CDR2 SVGIG (reference sequence). This CDR3 reads CAWVGGRGAGGTEAFF. CDR3 nucleotide sequence: TGTGCCTGGGTAGGGGGGCGGGGGGCGGGCGGCACTGAAGCTTTCTTT.

This clonotype was picked up many times. The chain combines TRBV9 with TRBJ2-7, with 9 bases matching TRBD2. The J segment lost 4 bases and the V segment lost 3 bases, leaving 8 bases of the junction unmatched. CDR1 SGDLS and CDR2 YYNGEE come from the germline V gene. The length of the CDR3 is 15 residues. This CDR3 reads CASSEEPTSGYEQYF. CDR3 coding DNA: TGTGCCAGCAGCGAGGAACCGACTAGCGGTTACGAGCAGTACTTC.

This rearrangement joins TRBV5-1 to TRBJ2-3; unclear D gene. This CDR3 comprises 14 residues. The V gene lost 3 bases and the J gene lost 0 bases, with 8 bases spanning the gap. From germline, CDR1 is SGHRS and CDR2 YFSETQ. The CDR3: CASSSDQSTDTQYF. The CDR3 DNA reads TGCGCCAGCAGCTCTGACCAGAGCACAGATACGCAGTATTTT.

In its sample, this clonotype was seen many times. The chain recombines TRBV19 with TRBJ1-1; D unclear. Trimming left V 2 bases short and J 3 bases short, with 10 bases between. In germline, CDR1 is LNHDA, CDR2 SQIVND (reference sequence). The CDR3 contains 14 residues. CDR3 sequence (DNA): TGTGCCAGTAGTATAATGGGGATCGACACTGAAGCTTTCTTT. Protein product: CASSIMGIDTEAFF.

This chain connects TRBV7-9 to TRBJ2-2, with 11 positions matching TRBD2. The CDR3 is 19 amino acids. After removal of 4 bases from V and 5 bases from J, the junction contained 15 bases not matched to a gene. The germline CDR1 and CDR2 sequences are SEHNR and FQNEAQ (reference sequence). CDR3 DNA sequence: TGTGCCAGCAGCTCTAATGAGGCTAGCGGGAGGCCACGGACCGGGGAGCTGTTTTTT. As protein: CASSSNEASGRPRTGELFF.

The CDR3 DNA reads TGTGCCAGCCTGGACTTCGCGAACACCGGGGAGCTGTTTTTT. The encoded protein is CASLDFANTGELFF. The chain uses TRBV7-8 and TRBJ2-2, with TRBD2 as a possible D gene (5 bases). Trimming shortened V by 8 bases and J by 0 bases, and 10 bases separated the two germline ends. The germline V gene encodes CDR1 SGHVS and CDR2 FQNEAQ. The CDR3 length is 14 residues.

This clonotype was seen many times. The V gene is TRBV12-3 or TRBV12-4, the J gene TRBJ1-4, with D maybe TRBD1 (5 bases). V shed 3 bases and J shed 2 bases, with 7 bases lying between them. This CDR3 comprises 14 residues. CDR3 in amino acids: CASSFEGTNEKLFF. DNA of the CDR3: TGTGCCAGCAGTTTTGAGGGGACTAATGAAAAACTGTTTTTT.

The table lists this clonotype with many counts. This chain joins TRBV3-1 and TRBJ1-1; D is unclear. Germline V lookup: CDR1 LGHDT, CDR2 YNNKEL (reference sequence). CDR3 length: 11 residues. Trimming stripped 4 bases from V and 4 bases from J, with 4 bases between. The DNA of the CDR3 is TGTGCCAGCAGCCGAGGCACTGAAGCTTTCTTT. Translation gives CASSRGTEAFF.

This clonotype was detected ten times or more. The chain links TRBV15 to TRBJ2-1, with D possibly being TRBD1 or TRBD2 (5 bases each). CDR3 length: 16 amino acids. The V gene's germline CDR1 is LNHNV and CDR2 YYDKDF (reference sequence). V lost 1 base to trimming and J lost 10 bases, with 20 bases between them. DNA for the CDR3: TGTGCCACCAGCAGAGGGGTTCAGGGTCCAGGCGGGGAGCAGTTCTTC. Translated, it gives CATSRGVQGPGGEQFF.

The rearrangement joins TRBV7-8 to TRBJ1-2; 11 bases agree with TRBD1. In germline, CDR1 is SGHVS, CDR2 FQNEAQ. This CDR3 region has 15 residues. Trimming cost V 1 base and J 7 bases; bases outside gene matches: 5. CDR3 amino acids: CASSLVGQGALGYTF. The CDR3 region has the DNA TGTGCCAGCAGCTTAGTAGGACAGGGGGCGCTTGGCTACACCTTC.

In this sample, this clonotype turned up many times. The chain couples TRBV20-1 to TRBJ2-7; D might be TRBD2 (6 bases). Germline CDR1 is DFQATT and CDR2 is SNEGSKA (reference sequence). There are 15 residues in the CDR3. Trimming stripped 2 bases from V and 3 bases from J, with 17 bases between. The CDR3 protein is CSARPSEGVNYEQYF. The CDR3 nucleotides read TGCAGTGCTAGACCATCGGAGGGAGTAAACTACGAGCAGTACTTC.

This clonotype was recorded at least ten times. The V gene is TRBV7-6, the J gene TRBJ2-3; D is uncertain. CDR1 is SGHVS and CDR2 is FNYEAQ in the germline V gene. This CDR3 region has 16 residues. Between the trimmed V and J ends, which lost 0 bases and 0 bases, there was a span of 10 bases. The CDR3 protein is CASSLARTGSTDTQYF. CDR3 DNA: TGTGCCAGCAGCTTAGCGCGTACGGGTAGCACAGATACGCAGTATTTT. Variable domain in full (rest from reference TRBV7-6 and TRBJ2-3): GAGVSQSPRYKVTKRGQDVALRCDPISGHVSLYWYRQALGQGPEFLTYFNYEAQQDKSGLPNDRFSAERPEGSISTLTIQRTEQRDSAMYRCASSLARTGSTDTQYFGPGTRLTVL.

Only a few counts were recorded for this clonotype. The chain uses TRBV30 and TRBJ1-2; TRBD1 might be the D (6 bases). The ends were cut back, 0 bases at V and 4 bases at J, with 9 bases in the middle. Germline CDR1 reads GTSNPN; CDR2 reads SVGIG (reference sequence). The CDR3 contains 13 residues. CDR3 loop: CAWSVGTTYGYTF. CDR3 DNA: TGTGCCTGGAGTGTGGGGACAACCTATGGCTACACCTTC. Complete variable domain (other parts from reference TRBV30 and TRBJ1-2): SQTIHQWPATLVQPVGSPLSLECTVEGTSNPNLYWYRQAAGRGLQLLFYSVGIGQISSEVPQNLSASRPQDRQFILSSKKLLLSDSGFYLCAWSVGTTYGYTFGSGTRLTVV.

This clonotype was detected ten times or more. This rearrangement joins TRBV4-1 to TRBJ1-4; the match to TRBD1 covers 7 bases. V lost 3 bases to trimming and J lost 6 bases; unmatched junction nucleotides: 10. Germline CDR1 MGHRA, CDR2 YSYEKL. This CDR3 region has 16 residues. CDR3 coding DNA: TGCGCCAGCAGCCATGACCGAAACAGGGGACATGAAAAACTGTTTTTT. Protein sequence: CASSHDRNRGHEKLFF.

This clonotype was detected a few times. The chain uses TRBV12-3 or TRBV12-4 and TRBJ1-5; no clear D. The CDR3 covers 13 residues. Between the trimmed V and J ends, which lost 1 base and 6 bases, there was a span of 7 bases. The CDR3 reads CASSLGGIQPQHF. Written as DNA, the CDR3 is TGTGCCAGCAGTTTAGGAGGGATTCAGCCCCAGCATTTT.

This clonotype has a count of ten or more. This chain joins TRBV30 and TRBJ1-4; 8 bases are a match to TRBD1. Germline V gene sequence: CDR1 GTSNPN, CDR2 SVGIG (reference sequence). V dropped 5 bases and J dropped 7; count of bases not matched to a gene: 6. The length of the CDR3 is 13 residues. The chain's CDR3 is CAWGDRGGEKLFF. Written as DNA, the CDR3 is TGTGCCTGGGGAGACAGGGGTGGTGAAAAACTGTTTTTT.

At least ten counts were recorded for this clonotype. The rearrangement joins TRBV18 to TRBJ2-1; D gene uncertain. Trimming took 2 bases from V and 6 from J, leaving 8 bases between them. Germline assignment: CDR1 KGHSH and CDR2 LQKENI. CDR3 length: 13 amino acids. The CDR3, as DNA: TGTGCCAGCTCACCAGGGTATCCCAATGAGCAGTTCTTC. Translation gives CASSPGYPNEQFF.

This clonotype was picked up many times. The chain is built from TRBV5-1 and TRBJ2-1; no firm D call. The V gene lost 1 base and the J gene lost 5 bases, with 16 bases spanning the gap. CDR1 is SGHRS and CDR2 is YFSETQ in the germline V gene. This CDR3 spans 16 amino acids. CDR3 amino acids: CASSLPGGIRDNEQFF. The CDR3, as DNA: TGCGCCAGCAGCTTGCCAGGTGGCATCCGGGACAATGAGCAGTTCTTC.

Of note for this clonotype: It may be a read error: a sequence one base away is much more abundant. The chain's CDR3 is CASSSINRAWDKNIQYF. The CDR3 nucleotides are TGTGCCAGCAGTTCCATCAACAGGGCCTGGGACAAAAACATTCAGTACTTC. The chain joins TRBV6-5 to TRBJ2-4; the D gene is possibly TRBD1 (6 bases). V dropped 4 bases and J dropped 3 bases, with 19 bases sitting between them. CDR3 length equals 17 residues. Germline V gives CDR1 MNHEY, CDR2 SVGAGI.

This clonotype appeared a few times. The gene calls are TRBV6-1 and TRBJ2-1, with 8 bases that match TRBD1. Germline trimming cut 6 bases from V and 6 bases from J; bases unmatched to any gene: 4. The germline V gene has CDR1 MNHNS and CDR2 SASEGT. The CDR3 is 13 amino acids. CDR3 sequence reads: CASRSTGGNEQFF. Written as DNA, the CDR3 is TGTGCCAGCAGGTCAACAGGGGGCAATGAGCAGTTCTTC.

This clonotype has a count of ten or more. In nucleotides, the CDR3 is TGTGCCATCAGTGGACAGGGGTCTTACGAGCAGTACTTC. This gives the protein CAISGQGSYEQYF. The rearrangement links TRBV10-3 to TRBJ2-7, with TRBD1 matching over 8 bases. The CDR3 runs to 13 residues. Trimming removed 4 bases from V and 4 bases from J; junction bases left unmatched: 3. Germline V lookup: CDR1 ENHRY, CDR2 SYGVKD.

This clonotype showed up just once. Here the CDR3 DNA reads TGTGCCAGCACGGATATTGCGGAGACCCAGTACTTC. This codes for CASTDIAETQYF. The chain couples TRBV6-2 or TRBV6-3 to TRBJ2-5; D remains unclear. The V and J ends lost 7 bases and 5 bases respectively, with 11 bases between them. From germline, CDR1 is MNHEY and CDR2 SVGEGT. The CDR3 covers 12 residues.

This clonotype was seen a handful of times. This sequence joins TRBV14 and TRBJ2-6, with D possibly matching TRBD2 (5 bases). The V end was cut by 0 bases, the J end by 0 bases, with 18 bases between. The CDR3 totals 20 residues. CDR1 and CDR2 (germline): SGHDN, FVKESK. The CDR3 DNA sequence: TGTGCCAGCAGCCAAGAGGGTGTCGGCGGGCCCTTCTCTGGGGCCAACGTCCTGACTTTC. Translated: CASSQEGVGGPFSGANVLTF.

Ten or more counts support this clonotype. CDR3 DNA: TGTGCCAGCAGCTCGACAGGGCTGAACACTGAAGCTTTCTTT. It yields the protein CASSSTGLNTEAFF. The chain uses TRBV7-2 and TRBJ1-1, with TRBD1 matching over 7 bases. The CDR3 covers 14 residues. V gave up 4 bases and J gave up 0 bases; unmatched junction bases: 2. Germline CDR1 reads SGHTA; CDR2 reads FQGNSA.

Only one count was recorded for this clonotype. This may be a read error, as it is one base from a much larger clone. This rearrangement joins TRBV10-3 to TRBJ2-7; D is uncertain. The DNA end favors TRBJ2-1, so the J call may be wrong. Germline CDR1 reads ENHRY; CDR2 reads SYGVKD. The CDR3 runs 13 residues. The CDR3 DNA sequence: TGTGCCATCAGTGGGATAGGAATCAACGAGCAGTTCTTC. It is translated as CAISGIGINEQFF.

In its sample, this clonotype was seen a few times. This chain links TRBV6-2 or TRBV6-3 with TRBJ2-7; D might be TRBD2 (7 bases). Germline CDR1 and CDR2: MNHEY and SVGEGT. The CDR3 totals 14 residues. The V end lost 6 bases, the J end lost 6 bases, and 18 bases lay between the germline ends. In nucleotides, the CDR3 is TGTGCCAGCAGCCGCCCGGGGGGCAAGCTCGAGCAGTACTTC. It yields the protein CASSRPGGKLEQYF.